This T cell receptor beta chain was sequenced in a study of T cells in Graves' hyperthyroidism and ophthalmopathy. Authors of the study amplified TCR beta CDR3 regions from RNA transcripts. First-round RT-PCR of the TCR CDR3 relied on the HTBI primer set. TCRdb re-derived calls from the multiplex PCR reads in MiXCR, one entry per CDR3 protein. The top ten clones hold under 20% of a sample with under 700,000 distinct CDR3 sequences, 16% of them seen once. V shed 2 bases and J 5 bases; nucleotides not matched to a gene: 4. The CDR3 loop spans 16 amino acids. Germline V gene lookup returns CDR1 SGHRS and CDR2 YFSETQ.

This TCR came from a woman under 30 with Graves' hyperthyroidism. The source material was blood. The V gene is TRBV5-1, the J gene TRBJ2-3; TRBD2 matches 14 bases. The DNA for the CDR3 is TGCGCCAGCAGCTTTGGGACTAGCGGGAGTGGAGATACGCAGTATTTT. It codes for CASSFGTSGSGDTQYF. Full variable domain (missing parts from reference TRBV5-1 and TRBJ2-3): KAGVTQTPRYLIKTRGQQVTLSCSPISGHRSVSWYQQTPGQGLQFLFEYFSETQRNKGNFPGRFSGRQFSNSRSEMNVSTLELGDSALYLCASSFGTSGSGDTQYFGPGTRLTVL.